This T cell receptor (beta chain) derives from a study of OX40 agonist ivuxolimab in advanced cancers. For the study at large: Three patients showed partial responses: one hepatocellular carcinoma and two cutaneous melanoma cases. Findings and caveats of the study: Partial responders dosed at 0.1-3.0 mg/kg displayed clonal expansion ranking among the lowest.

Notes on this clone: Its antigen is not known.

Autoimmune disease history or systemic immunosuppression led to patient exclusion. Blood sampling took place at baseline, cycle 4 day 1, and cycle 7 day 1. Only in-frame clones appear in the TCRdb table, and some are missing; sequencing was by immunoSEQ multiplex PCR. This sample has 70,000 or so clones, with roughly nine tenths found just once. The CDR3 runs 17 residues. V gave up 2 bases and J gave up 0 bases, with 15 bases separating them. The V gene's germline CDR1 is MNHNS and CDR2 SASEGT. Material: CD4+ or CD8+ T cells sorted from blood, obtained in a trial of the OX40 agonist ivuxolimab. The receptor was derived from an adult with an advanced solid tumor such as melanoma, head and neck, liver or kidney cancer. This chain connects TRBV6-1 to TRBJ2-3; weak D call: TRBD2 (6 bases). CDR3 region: CASSERGMGYSTDTQYF. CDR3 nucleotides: TGTGCCAGCAGTGAACGGGGGATGGGGTATAGCACAGATACGCAGTATTTT.